This TCR beta chain stems from a study of shared clonotypes between healthy human individuals. General observations from the study: Owing to a small donor count, the genetic and exposure-history diversity represented was limited. A reduction in generation probabilities was seen for non-shared clonotypes relative to those shared by all four donors.

This CDR3 is 13 amino acids long. Per the germline V gene, CDR1 is SGHTA and CDR2 is FQGTGA. With 5 bases removed from V and 6 bases from J, the gap between germline ends came to 10 bases. Remarks on this clone: The antigen remains unidentified.

Template for every sorted-subset replicate PCR totaled approximately 200 ng DNA, approximately 30,000 T cell genomes. Clones were sequenced by immunoSEQ multiplex PCR, and TCRdb holds only the in-frame ones, with some missing. The sample has 600,000 to 750,000 clones; 72% are singletons. Source material: memory CD4+ T cells sorted from blood. This sample's subset: CD45RA-negative fraction. This chain connects TRBV7-3 to TRBJ2-2; no clear D gene. The source is a woman between 25 and 40 years old in good health. The CDR3 loop reads CASSPYISGELFF. CDR3 nucleotide sequence: TGTGCCAGCAGCCCATACATATCCGGGGAGCTGTTTTTT.